This T cell receptor beta chain was profiled in a study of blood T cell repertoires in COVID-19. Study details: Specimens from acute and convalescent COVID-19 originated in the United States, Italy and Spain. PBMCs, B-cell-depleted T cells, or T cells provided the cDNA or gDNA that made up the material.

In germline, CDR1 is SGHKS, CDR2 YYEKEE (reference sequence). The J segment lost 3 bases and the V segment lost 5 bases, leaving 10 bases of the junction unmatched. CDR3 size: 16 residues. Original methodology: Reference gene primers were amplified, and this amplification served to estimate nucleated cell counts. Using immunoSEQ multiplex PCR, the repertoire was profiled, and TCRdb retains in-frame clones only, with some absent. Clonal size and the V and J genes are those of that table, whereas D and trimming came from the DNA. The sample has under 350,000 clones, less than 85% seen once. Specimen: peripheral blood. The receptor was derived from a man aged 55 to 70 who had recovered from COVID-19. The chain links TRBV5-5 to TRBJ2-1; 8 nucleotides agree with TRBD1. CDR3 sequence reads: CASSHQGAEYYNEQFF. The CDR3, as DNA: TGTGCCAGCAGTCACCAGGGGGCGGAATACTACAATGAGCAGTTCTTC.